This T cell receptor (beta chain) is drawn from a study of blood T cells in healthy people across ages. Whole-study results and caveats: The lack of PBMC sorting stopped any conclusive naive versus antigen-experienced comparison. Both naive CD4+ cell counts and diversity were greater in long-lived donors than in aged donors.

The V end lost 3 bases, the J end lost 4 bases, and 16 bases lay between the germline ends. CDR1 is DFQATT, CDR2 SNEGSKA, per germline (reference sequence). CDR3 size: 14 residues. Then a second PCR, running roughly 7 to 11 cycles, was carried out with a sample-barcoded 5' primer and a J-beta primer mix. Samples each returned at least 2.5 million CDR3-containing paired-end reads. Each CDR3 protein gets one entry after TCRdb re-called the 5' RACE reads with MiXCR. The profile covers 800,000 to 950,000 distinct CDR3 sequences, with 25% to 35% appearing a single time and about a tenth taken by the ten largest. Comments on this clonotype: Its antigen is still unknown.

This sample also appeared in a second study, on T cells of mothers and their children.

This TCR was recovered from a woman in her forties in good health. The sequencing input was blood. This chain joins TRBV20-1 and TRBJ2-7; no clear D gene. The CDR3 region is CSARTGARKYEQYF. The CDR3 DNA follows: TGCAGTGCTAGGACGGGTGCGAGAAAATACGAGCAGTACTTC.